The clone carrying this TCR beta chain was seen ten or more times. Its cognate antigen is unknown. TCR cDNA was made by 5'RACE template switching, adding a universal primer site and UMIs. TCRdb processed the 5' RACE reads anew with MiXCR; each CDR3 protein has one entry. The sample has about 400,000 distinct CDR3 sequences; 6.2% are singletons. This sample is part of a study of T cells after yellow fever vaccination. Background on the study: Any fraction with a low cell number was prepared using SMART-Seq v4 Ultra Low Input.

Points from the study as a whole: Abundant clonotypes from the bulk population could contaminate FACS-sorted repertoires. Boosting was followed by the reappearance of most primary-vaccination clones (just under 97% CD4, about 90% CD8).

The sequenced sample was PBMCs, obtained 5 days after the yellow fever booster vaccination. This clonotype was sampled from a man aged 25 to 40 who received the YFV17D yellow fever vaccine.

CDR3 region: CSVAGGSGEKLFF. Written as DNA, the CDR3 is TGCAGCGTTGCCGGGGGTAGCGGTGAAAAACTGTTTTTT. The genes are TRBV29-1 and TRBJ1-4, with D perhaps TRBD1 (5 bases). With 4 bases removed from V and 7 bases from J, the gap between germline ends came to 13 bases. The CDR3 runs 13 residues. Germline loops: CDR1 SQVTM, CDR2 ANQGSEA. The whole variable domain, filled in from reference TRBV29-1 and TRBJ1-4, reads SAVISQKPSRDICQRGTSLTIQCQVDSQVTMMFWYRQQPGQSLTLIATANQGSEATYESGFVIDKFPISRPNLTFSTLTVSNMSPEDSSIYLCSVAGGSGEKLFFGSGTQLSVL.